These 31 T cell receptor beta chains were sequenced from one sample in a study of Ad26.COV2.S vaccination and SARS-CoV-2 variants. The treatment was: around 19 received Ad26.COV2.S at low or high dose, single or two shots; about five received placebo; per-sample allocation not given. Samples analyzed were those drawn on day 63 after the first vaccine or placebo injection. Profiled with immunoSEQ multiplex PCR; TCRdb holds only in-frame clones, not every one. The sample records hundreds of thousands of clones, roughly nine tenths being singletons. Sequences were derived from peripheral blood, sampled in a trial of Ad26.COV2.S vaccine versus placebo. The receptor source for this set is a person aged 18 to 59 who received the Ad26.COV2.S COVID-19 vaccine or a placebo.

The J gene is TRBJ2-7, the V gene TRBV18; 10 positions agree with TRBD2. Germline loops: CDR1 KGHSH, CDR2 LQKENI. The ends lost 1 base at V and 2 bases at J; junction bases unmatched: 5. The CDR3 length is 16 residues. DNA of the CDR3: TGTGCCAGCTCACCACTGACTAGCGGGTGGACCTACGAGCAGTACTTC. Protein product: CASSPLTSGWTYEQYF. Full variable domain (outside the CDR3, taken from reference TRBV18 and TRBJ2-7): NAGVMQNPRHLVRRRGQEARLRCSPMKGHSHVYWYRQLPEEGLKFMVYLQKENIIDESGMPKERFSAEFPKEGPSILRIQQVVRGDSAAYFCASSPLTSGWTYEQYFGPGTRLTVT.

A word on this clone: Within the sample, other DNA sequences also encode this same CDR3. The chain is built from TRBV15 and TRBJ2-7; no clear D gene. Germline CDR1 and CDR2: LNHNV and YYDKDF (reference sequence). The CDR3 spans 13 residues. V was shortened by 1 base and J by 4 bases, with 8 bases between the two germline ends. CDR3 protein: CATSRVGSYEQYF. CDR3 DNA: TGTGCCACCAGCAGAGTGGGAAGTTACGAGCAGTACTTC.

This clone was detected a few times. The chain uses TRBV3-1 (or the pseudogene TRBV3-2) and TRBJ2-7; possibly TRBD1 for D (7 bases). The CDR3 is 14 amino acids. Trimming shortened V by 3 bases and J by 0 bases, and 9 bases separated the two germline ends. From germline, CDR1 is LGHDT and CDR2 YNNKEL (reference sequence). CDR3 loop: CASSQRDSSYEQYF. DNA of the CDR3: TGTGCCAGCAGCCAGCGGGACAGCTCCTACGAGCAGTACTTC.

The chain recombines TRBV6-5 with TRBJ2-5; D call uncertain. Trimming took off 6 bases at V and 1 base at J, with 15 bases between the two ends. CDR3 size: 15 residues. Germline CDR1 is MNHEY and CDR2 is SVGAGI. The CDR3: CASRGNSLVQETQYF. CDR3 DNA sequence: TGTGCCAGCAGGGGAAACAGTCTTGTCCAAGAGACCCAGTACTTC.

CDR3 sequence (DNA): TGTGCCAGCAGCCGTGACAGGGGATACGAGCAGTACTTC. Amino acids: CASSRDRGYEQYF. The chain combines TRBV2 with TRBJ2-7; the match to TRBD1 covers 8 bases. The germline gives CDR1 SNHLY, CDR2 FYNNEI. V dropped 6 bases and J dropped 4; count of bases not matched to a gene: 5. The CDR3 consists of 13 residues.

V and J are TRBV11-2 and TRBJ2-1; 8 nucleotides align to TRBD2. V lost 1 base to trimming and J lost 7 bases; unmatched junction nucleotides: 6. CDR1 is SGHAT and CDR2 is FQNNGV in the germline V gene. The CDR3 consists of 15 residues. CDR3 loop: CASSLAGTRSNEQFF. The CDR3 DNA reads TGTGCCAGCAGCTTAGCAGGGACTAGATCGAATGAGCAGTTCTTC.

The V gene is TRBV30, the J gene TRBJ2-1, with 8 bases matching TRBD1. The CDR3 covers 12 residues. The germline V gene has CDR1 GTSNPN and CDR2 SVGIG (reference sequence). V shed 4 bases, J shed 7 bases, and the junction held 3 bases outside the gene matches. The CDR3: CAWMDRANEQFF. The CDR3 DNA follows: TGTGCCTGGATGGACAGGGCGAATGAGCAGTTCTTC.

The J gene is TRBJ2-7, the V gene TRBV23-1, with D perhaps TRBD2 (5 bases). TRBV23-1 is noted as an ORF with a role that remains uncertain. This CDR3 is built from 13 residues. Trimming pared 8 bases from V and 1 base from J, leaving 12 bases between. As DNA, the CDR3 is TGCGCCAGCGCCCGGAGCGGATCCTACGAGCAGTACTTC. Translation: CASARSGSYEQYF.

The chain couples TRBV5-1 to TRBJ1-1; 8 positions agree with TRBD1. Germline V CDR1 and CDR2: SGHRS, YFSETQ. V gave up 4 bases and J gave up 0 bases; unmatched junction bases: 8. This CDR3 has 16 residues. CDR3 sequence reads: CASSIWTGTLNTEAFF. The CDR3 DNA reads as TGCGCCAGCAGCATATGGACAGGGACCTTGAACACTGAAGCTTTCTTT.

The rearrangement joins TRBV4-2 to TRBJ2-7, with D perhaps TRBD2 (5 bases). CDR1 is LGHNA, CDR2 YNFKEQ, per germline. The CDR3 loop spans 15 amino acids. The V end lost 5 bases, the J end lost 5 bases, and 19 bases lay between the germline ends. The chain's CDR3 is CASSGKGLGSDEQYF. CDR3 DNA sequence: TGTGCCAGCAGCGGGAAGGGTCTGGGGAGCGACGAGCAGTACTTC.

This clone was observed a single time. The rearrangement joins TRBV18 to TRBJ1-2; 9 bases align to TRBD1. This CDR3 spans 14 amino acids. The germline V gene encodes CDR1 KGHSH and CDR2 LQKENI. V was clipped by 0 bases and J by 5 bases; unmatched bases: 1. CDR3 in DNA: TGTGCCAGCTCACCACCACAGGGGGCTTATGGCTACACCTTC. Amino acid sequence: CASSPPQGAYGYTF. Full variable domain (outside the CDR3, taken from reference TRBV18 and TRBJ1-2): NAGVMQNPRHLVRRRGQEARLRCSPMKGHSHVYWYRQLPEEGLKFMVYLQKENIIDESGMPKERFSAEFPKEGPSILRIQQVVRGDSAAYFCASSPPQGAYGYTFGSGTRLTVV.

This clone has just one count. The J gene is TRBJ2-7, the V gene TRBV27; D may be TRBD1 (5 bases). The CDR3 has 15 residues. Germline V gene sequence: CDR1 MNHEY, CDR2 SMNVEV (reference sequence). The V gene lost 0 bases and the J gene lost 2 bases, with 11 bases spanning the gap. The CDR3 protein is CASSLSGRETYEQYF. The CDR3 DNA follows: TGTGCCAGCAGTTTATCGGGCAGGGAAACCTACGAGCAGTACTTC.

The V gene is TRBV6-6, the J gene TRBJ1-1; a weak D match, TRBD1 (5 bases). V was pared by 5 bases and J by 10 bases, with 20 bases between. The CDR3 sequence is 14 residues long. Germline V gene lookup returns CDR1 MNHNY and CDR2 SVGAGI (reference sequence). The CDR3 nucleotides read TGTGCCAGCAGTGGGACCCAGGACACGGCGGGAGCTTTCTTT. This encodes CASSGTQDTAGAFF.

The chain employs TRBV6-6 and TRBJ1-5; 10 bases line up with TRBD1. The ends lost 5 bases at V and 7 bases at J; junction bases unmatched: 14. The CDR3 spans 17 residues. The germline CDR1 and CDR2 sequences are MNHNY and SVGAGI (reference sequence). The CDR3 DNA sequence: TGTGCCAGCAGTCATAAACCGGGACAGGGGAGGGGACAGCCCCAGCATTTT. Translation: CASSHKPGQGRGQPQHF.

J is TRBJ1-1 and V is TRBV2; D is possibly TRBD1 (5 bases). V was clipped by 4 bases and J by 4 bases, with 10 bases between them. The CDR3 spans 13 residues. Germline values: CDR1 SNHLY, CDR2 FYNNEI. The CDR3 reads CASSVGDLTEAFF. CDR3 sequence (DNA): TGTGCCAGCAGTGTGGGGGACCTCACTGAAGCTTTCTTT.

V and J are TRBV2 and TRBJ1-2; unclear D gene. Trimming pared 4 bases from V and 3 bases from J, leaving 12 bases between. CDR3 length equals 14 residues. The germline V gene encodes CDR1 SNHLY and CDR2 FYNNEI. CDR3 nucleotides: TGTGCCAGCAGTGGGAGCATTGGGGACTATGGCTACACCTTC. It codes for CASSGSIGDYGYTF.

The rearrangement links TRBV10-1 to TRBJ2-1; 11 bases fit TRBD2. Losses at the gene ends were 0 bases for V and 9 bases for J; bases not matched to a gene: 4. Germline CDR1 WNHNN, CDR2 SYGVQD (reference sequence). The CDR3 has 15 residues. The CDR3 here is CASSESIAGGIEQFF. The CDR3 coding sequence is TGCGCCAGCAGTGAGTCGATAGCGGGAGGGATTGAGCAGTTCTTC.

This chain links TRBV13 with TRBJ2-3, with a possible D match to TRBD2 (6 bases). V was clipped by 2 bases and J by 4 bases, with 10 bases between them. Germline-derived CDR1 and CDR2 are PRHDT and FYEKMQ (reference sequence). CDR3 size: 14 residues. CDR3 residues: CASSLRGRSDTQYF. The CDR3 nucleotides read TGTGCCAGCAGCTTACGAGGGAGGTCAGATACGCAGTATTTT.

The chain links TRBV6-6 to TRBJ2-4; no clear D. Trimming removed 5 bases from V and 0 bases from J, with 20 bases in between. Germline CDR1 and CDR2: MNHNY and SVGAGI (reference sequence). The CDR3 runs to 18 residues. CDR3 sequence (DNA): TGTGCCAGCAGTCCCTCCCCCCCAGCTGTACTAGCCAAAAACATTCAGTACTTC. This codes for CASSPSPPAVLAKNIQYF.

The CDR3 is CASSMGGKNQPQHF. The CDR3, as DNA: TGTGCCAGTAGTATGGGGGGCAAAAATCAGCCCCAGCATTTT. The chain uses TRBV19 and TRBJ1-5; maybe TRBD1 (6 bases). V lost 3 bases and J 4 bases, leaving 10 bases between the germline ends. The CDR3 consists of 14 residues. Germline V gene data show CDR1 as LNHDA and CDR2 as SQIVND (reference sequence).

The chain links TRBV27 to TRBJ1-1; D is undetermined. The CDR3 spans 13 residues. Germline CDR1 and CDR2: MNHEY and SMNVEV (reference sequence). Trimming took off 3 bases at V and 4 bases at J, with 9 bases between the two ends. The CDR3 DNA is TGTGCCAGCAGTTTGGGGAGGATCACTGAAGCTTTCTTT. This codes for CASSLGRITEAFF.

The chain recombines TRBV7-7 with TRBJ2-2; 10 bases fit TRBD2. The CDR3 consists of 17 residues. Unmatched junction bases numbered 4, after V lost 0 bases and J lost 3 bases. Germline assignment: CDR1 SSHAT and CDR2 FNYEAQ (reference sequence). The CDR3 here is CASSLAERGGDTGELFF. The DNA of the CDR3 is TGTGCCAGCAGCTTAGCAGAGCGGGGGGGCGACACCGGGGAGCTGTTTTTT.

The chain has TRBV15 and TRBJ2-2, with 10 positions matching TRBD1. This CDR3 is 19 amino acids long. V trimming: 4 bases; J trimming: 5 bases; junction bases outside the gene matches: 16. Germline CDR1 reads LNHNV; CDR2 reads YYDKDF (reference sequence). The chain's CDR3 is CATSTPPGQGLRETGELFF. As DNA, the CDR3 is TGTGCCACCAGCACGCCCCCGGGACAGGGGCTACGGGAAACCGGGGAGCTGTTTTTT.

This chain joins TRBV25-1 and TRBJ2-7; D perhaps matches TRBD1 (9 bases). The CDR3 covers 15 residues. Trimming removed 1 base at V and 9 bases at J, with 19 bases between. Germline V gene sequence: CDR1 MGHDK, CDR2 SYGVNS. In DNA form, the CDR3 reads TGTGCCAGCAGTGAATTGGGACAGGGAGCGGGAGTGCAGTACTTC. Translating gives CASSELGQGAGVQYF.

The rearrangement joins TRBV4-2 to TRBJ1-2, with D tentatively TRBD1 (5 bases). CDR1 is LGHNA and CDR2 is YNFKEQ in the germline V gene. This CDR3 has 14 amino acids. V was trimmed by 4 bases and J by 5 bases, leaving 14 bases between them. The CDR3 nucleotides are TGTGCCAGCAGCCCCCGGGGGATAGGGTATGGCTACACCTTC. Amino acids: CASSPRGIGYGYTF.

The CDR3 sequence: CASSQDLANTEAFF. CDR3 in DNA: TGCGCCAGCAGCCAAGACTTAGCGAACACTGAAGCTTTCTTT. The rearrangement uses TRBV4-3 and TRBJ1-1; D is unclear. Germline V gene lookup returns CDR1 LGHNA and CDR2 YSLEER. The CDR3 contains 14 residues. The ends were cut back, 0 bases at V and 1 base at J, with 6 bases in the middle.

The V gene is TRBV7-4, the J gene TRBJ2-1, with no clear D. The CDR3 runs to 13 residues. Germline CDR1 reads SGHVT; CDR2 reads SQSDAQ. Trimming cost V 7 bases and J 0 bases, with 7 bases left between them. CDR3 amino acids: CASKESSYNEQFF. DNA of the CDR3: TGTGCCAGCAAGGAAAGCTCCTACAATGAGCAGTTCTTC.

Only one count was recorded for this clone. J is TRBJ1-1 and V is TRBV29-1, with 7 positions matching TRBD1. Losses at the gene ends were 0 bases for V and 3 bases for J; bases not matched to a gene: 7. The CDR3 extends over 15 amino acids. Germline-derived CDR1 and CDR2 are SQVTM and ANQGSEA. The CDR3 DNA follows: TGCAGCGTTGAAGATCGGGGTGGACAGGACACTGAAGCTTTCTTT. It is translated as CSVEDRGGQDTEAFF.

The V gene is TRBV9, the J gene TRBJ2-1; D possibly uses TRBD1 or TRBD2 (7 bases each). Trimming left V 4 bases short and J 7 bases short, with 12 bases between. Germline V lookup: CDR1 SGDLS, CDR2 YYNGEE. CDR3 length equals 13 residues. CDR3 DNA: TGTGCCAGCAGCTCAGGGGGGGAGAATGAGCAGTTCTTC. It is translated as CASSSGGENEQFF.

Note on this clone: This CDR3 is also generated by other DNA sequences in the sample. The chain carries TRBV2 and TRBJ2-7, with D uncertain. The CDR3 is made up of 12 amino acids. CDR1 and CDR2 from the germline V gene are SNHLY and FYNNEI. V was cut by 4 bases and J by 2 bases, with 6 bases left in between. Here the CDR3 reads CASSGTAYEQYF. As DNA, the CDR3 is TGTGCCAGCAGTGGGACGGCCTACGAGCAGTACTTC.

The chain combines TRBV29-1 with TRBJ1-2; D is ambiguous. The length of the CDR3 is 13 residues. Trimming removed 3 bases at V and 6 bases at J, with 14 bases between. In germline, CDR1 is SQVTM, CDR2 ANQGSEA. CDR3 in amino acids: CSVEGEGGNGYTF. The DNA of the CDR3 is TGCAGCGTTGAGGGCGAGGGTGGGAATGGCTACACCTTC.